This TCR beta chain was sequenced for a study of cytomegalovirus exposure and HLA in healthy donors. Study results and caveats: In a later analysis, across HLA loci, associated TCR counts were highest for DRB1, lowest for HLA-C. An ancestry cluster, one associated with Asian ancestry, reportedly showed fewer N-insertions than the approximately 670-donor mean in a later analysis. In a later analysis, V- and J-gene trimming of beta chains associated with a DCLRE1C missense variant, replicated independently. An assumption of roughly uniform sequencing depth across donors underlay the presence/absence analyses.

With 60 Vbeta and 13 Jbeta primers, the PCR was carried out. Repertoires were generated with immunoSEQ multiplex PCR, while TCRdb's copy carries only in-frame clones and drops some. In the table there are roughly 190,000 clones, 60% to 85% of which are singletons. The germline V gene encodes CDR1 KGHSH and CDR2 LQKENI. The ends were cut back, 6 bases at V and 1 base at J, with 12 bases in the middle. The CDR3 length is 14 residues. This clone has just one count. Its antigen is currently unknown. What was sequenced was PBMCs. V usage is TRBV18 and J usage is TRBJ1-1, with D possibly TRBD1 on 6 matching bases. The clonotype originates from a woman younger than 35 in good health and CMV-seronegative. The CDR3 here is CASSADRTNTEAFF. CDR3 in DNA: TGTGCCAGCTCCGCCGACAGGACGAACACTGAAGCTTTCTTT. The full variable domain, rest sourced from reference TRBV18 and TRBJ1-1, is NAGVMQNPRHLVRRRGQEARLRCSPMKGHSHVYWYRQLPEEGLKFMVYLQKENIIDESGMPKERFSAEFPKEGPSILRIQQVVRGDSAAYFCASSADRTNTEAFFGQGTRLTVV.